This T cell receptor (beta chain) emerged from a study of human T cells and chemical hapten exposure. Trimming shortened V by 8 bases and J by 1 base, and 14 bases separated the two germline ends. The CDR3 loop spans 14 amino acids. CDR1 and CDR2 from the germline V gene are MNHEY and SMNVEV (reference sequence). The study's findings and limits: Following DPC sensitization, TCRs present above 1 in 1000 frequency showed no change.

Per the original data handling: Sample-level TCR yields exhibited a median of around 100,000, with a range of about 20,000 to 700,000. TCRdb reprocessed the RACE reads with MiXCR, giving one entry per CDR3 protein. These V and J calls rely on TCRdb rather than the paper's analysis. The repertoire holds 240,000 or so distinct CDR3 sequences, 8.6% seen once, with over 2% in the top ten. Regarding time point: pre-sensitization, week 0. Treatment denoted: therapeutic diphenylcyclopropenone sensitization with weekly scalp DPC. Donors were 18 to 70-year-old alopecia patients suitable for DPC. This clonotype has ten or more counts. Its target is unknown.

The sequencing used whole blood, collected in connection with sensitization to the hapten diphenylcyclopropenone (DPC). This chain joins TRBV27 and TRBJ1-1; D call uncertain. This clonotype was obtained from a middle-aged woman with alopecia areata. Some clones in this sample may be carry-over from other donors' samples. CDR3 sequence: CASGRTPGNTEAFF. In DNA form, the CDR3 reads TGTGCCAGCGGGCGGACGCCGGGGAACACTGAAGCTTTCTTT.